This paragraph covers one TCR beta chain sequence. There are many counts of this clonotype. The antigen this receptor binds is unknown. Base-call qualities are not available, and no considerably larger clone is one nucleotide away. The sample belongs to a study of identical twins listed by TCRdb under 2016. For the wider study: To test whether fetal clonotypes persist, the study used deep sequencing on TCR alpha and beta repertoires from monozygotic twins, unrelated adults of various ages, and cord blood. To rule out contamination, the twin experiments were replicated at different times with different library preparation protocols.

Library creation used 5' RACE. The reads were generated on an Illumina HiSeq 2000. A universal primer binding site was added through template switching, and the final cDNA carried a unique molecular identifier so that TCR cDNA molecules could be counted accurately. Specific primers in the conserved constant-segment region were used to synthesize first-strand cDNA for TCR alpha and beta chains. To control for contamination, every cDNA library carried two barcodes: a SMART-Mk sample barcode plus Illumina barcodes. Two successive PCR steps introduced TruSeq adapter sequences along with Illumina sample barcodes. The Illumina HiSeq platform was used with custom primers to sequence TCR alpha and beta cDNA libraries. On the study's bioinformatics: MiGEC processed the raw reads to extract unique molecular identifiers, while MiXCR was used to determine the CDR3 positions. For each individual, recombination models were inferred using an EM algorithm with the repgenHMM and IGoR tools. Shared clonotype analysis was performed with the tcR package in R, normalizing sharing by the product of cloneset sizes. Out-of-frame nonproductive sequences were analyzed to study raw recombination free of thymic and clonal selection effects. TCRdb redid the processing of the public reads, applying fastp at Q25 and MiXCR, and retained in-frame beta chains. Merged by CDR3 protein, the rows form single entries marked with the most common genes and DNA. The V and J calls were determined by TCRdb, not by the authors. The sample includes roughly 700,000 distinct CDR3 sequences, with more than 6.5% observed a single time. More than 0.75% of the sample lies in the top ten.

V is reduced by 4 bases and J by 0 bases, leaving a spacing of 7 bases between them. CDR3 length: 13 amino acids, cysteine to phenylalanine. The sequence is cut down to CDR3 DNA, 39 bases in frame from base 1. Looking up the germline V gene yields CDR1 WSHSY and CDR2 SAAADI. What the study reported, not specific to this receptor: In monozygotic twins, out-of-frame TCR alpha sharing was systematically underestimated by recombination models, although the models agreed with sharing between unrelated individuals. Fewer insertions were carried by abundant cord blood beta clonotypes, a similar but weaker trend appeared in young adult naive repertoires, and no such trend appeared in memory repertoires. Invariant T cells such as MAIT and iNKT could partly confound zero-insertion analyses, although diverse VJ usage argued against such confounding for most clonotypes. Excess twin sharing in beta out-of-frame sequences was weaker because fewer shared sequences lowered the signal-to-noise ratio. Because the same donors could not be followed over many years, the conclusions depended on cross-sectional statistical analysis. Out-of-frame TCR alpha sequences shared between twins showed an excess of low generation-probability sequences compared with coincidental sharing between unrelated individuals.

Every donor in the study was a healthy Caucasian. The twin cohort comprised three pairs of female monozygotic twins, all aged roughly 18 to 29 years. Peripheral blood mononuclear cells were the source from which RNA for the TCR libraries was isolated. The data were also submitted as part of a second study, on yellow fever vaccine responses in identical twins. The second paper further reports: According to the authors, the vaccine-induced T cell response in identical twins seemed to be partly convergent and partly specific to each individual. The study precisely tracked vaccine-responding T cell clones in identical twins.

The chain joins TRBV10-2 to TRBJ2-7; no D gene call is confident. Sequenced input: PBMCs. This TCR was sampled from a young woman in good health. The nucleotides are TGCGCCAGCAGTGCACTCCGCTCCTACGAGCAGTACTTC. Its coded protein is CASSALRSYEQYF.